The 7 T cell receptor beta chains listed next were all sequenced from one sample in a study of CD4+ T cells in melanoma. Generated by immunoSEQ multiplex PCR, the TCRdb table keeps only in-frame clones and is missing some. The top ten hold about 5% of the sample, which has about 55,000 clones, 55% to 75% seen once. Sequenced input: tumor tissue. Receptors were obtained from a human donor with melanoma.

This clone ranks as medium-sized. CDR3 DNA sequence: TGTGCCAGCAGCTCCAGGGTGAACACTGAAGCTTTCTTT. Protein sequence: CASSSRVNTEAFF. The V and J genes are TRBV4-2 and TRBJ1-1; possible D gene TRBD1, 5 bases. Per the germline V gene, CDR1 is LGHNA and CDR2 is YNFKEQ. The CDR3 covers 13 residues. The V gene lost 5 bases and the J gene lost 0 bases, with 7 bases spanning the gap.

The chain joins TRBV7-2 to TRBJ1-4, with a possible D match to TRBD1 (5 bases). The CDR3 spans 14 residues. V dropped 6 bases and J dropped 7 bases, with 15 bases sitting between them. The germline V gene encodes CDR1 SGHTA and CDR2 FQGNSA. CDR3 residues: CASSSGTKAEKLFF. CDR3 nucleotide sequence: TGTGCCAGCAGTTCCGGGACGAAAGCTGAAAAACTGTTTTTT.

This chain connects TRBV5-6 to TRBJ1-3, with D unclear. The CDR3 loop spans 16 amino acids. The V and J ends lost 0 bases and 4 bases respectively, with 14 bases between them. Per germline, CDR1 SGHDT and CDR2 YYEEEE. The CDR3 protein is CASSLARLPAGNTIYF. Here the CDR3 DNA reads TGTGCCAGCAGCTTGGCCAGGTTGCCGGCGGGAAACACCATATATTTT. Together with reference TRBV5-6 and TRBJ1-3, the CDR3 gives the full variable domain: DAGVTQSPTHLIKTRGQQVTLRCSPKSGHDTVSWYQQALGQGPQFIFQYYEEEERQRGNFPDRFSGHQFPNYSSELNVNALLLGDSALYLCASSLARLPAGNTIYFGEGSWLTVV.

In this sample, this clone turned up a few times. The chain joins TRBV5-1 to TRBJ1-1; tentatively, D is TRBD1 (5 bases). Germline CDR1 reads SGHRS; CDR2 reads YFSETQ. Trimming took 0 bases from V and 1 from J, leaving 13 bases between them. CDR3 length: 16 amino acids. CDR3: CASSLAPPGRNTEAFF. The CDR3 DNA follows: TGCGCCAGCAGCTTGGCCCCTCCAGGGCGGAACACTGAAGCTTTCTTT.

The rearrangement links TRBV2 to TRBJ2-5, with D perhaps being TRBD1 or TRBD2 (5 bases each). V was shortened by 11 bases and J by 11 bases, with 18 bases between the two germline ends. The CDR3 runs to 11 residues. The germline V gene has CDR1 SNHLY and CDR2 FYNNEI. The CDR3, as DNA: TGTGCCGCGTTCGTGGTGGGGGAGCAGTACTTC. It yields the protein CAAFVVGEQYF.

V is TRBV7-6 and J is TRBJ2-7; D is uncertain. The CDR3 runs to 13 residues. Trimming stripped 0 bases from V and 5 bases from J, with 8 bases between. CDR1 and CDR2 from the germline V gene are SGHVS and FNYEAQ. CDR3 loop: CASSLADVNEQYF. CDR3 DNA: TGTGCCAGCAGCTTAGCCGATGTAAACGAGCAGTACTTC.

V usage is TRBV6-1 and J usage is TRBJ1-6, with unresolved D. Germline CDR1 is MNHNS and CDR2 is SASEGT. This CDR3 is 14 amino acids long. The V end was cut by 7 bases, the J end by 3 bases, with 10 bases between. Here the CDR3 DNA reads TGTGCCAGCATCGGGTCGGGCTATAATTCACCCCTCCACTTT. Its protein product is CASIGSGYNSPLHF.